This TCR beta chain was found in a study of T cell repertoires in cytomegalovirus infection. Looking at the study overall: It was recently identified HLA-C-restricted and well-studied HLA-B-restricted CMV epitopes that the study used. The study's findings and limits: HLA-C-restricted TCR beta clonotypes specific for CMV led the ex vivo response. Accumulated public TCR beta family frequency recognized individuals carrying CMV together with the relevant HLA.

This clonotype was detected ten times or more. Its antigen is undetermined. The CDR3 extends over 13 amino acids. Trimming pared 0 bases from V and 13 bases from J, leaving 10 bases between. Germline CDR1 and CDR2: MNHEY and SMNVEV (reference sequence). TCRdb itself ran the reads through MiXCR, one entry per CDR3 protein. The table lists 700,000 to 950,000 distinct CDR3 sequences, 30% to 35% of them singletons. This rearrangement joins TRBV27 to TRBJ1-6, with D uncertain. Here the sequenced sample was cultured CD8+ T cells from PBMCs, taken from culture after CMV antigen stimulation. This TCR derives from a human donor in good health (CMV status not recorded). Some clones in this sample may be carry-over from other donors' samples. CDR3 sequence: CASSLSGRSPLHF. The CDR3 DNA reads TGTGCCAGCAGTTTATCTGGGAGAAGCCCCCTCCACTTT.